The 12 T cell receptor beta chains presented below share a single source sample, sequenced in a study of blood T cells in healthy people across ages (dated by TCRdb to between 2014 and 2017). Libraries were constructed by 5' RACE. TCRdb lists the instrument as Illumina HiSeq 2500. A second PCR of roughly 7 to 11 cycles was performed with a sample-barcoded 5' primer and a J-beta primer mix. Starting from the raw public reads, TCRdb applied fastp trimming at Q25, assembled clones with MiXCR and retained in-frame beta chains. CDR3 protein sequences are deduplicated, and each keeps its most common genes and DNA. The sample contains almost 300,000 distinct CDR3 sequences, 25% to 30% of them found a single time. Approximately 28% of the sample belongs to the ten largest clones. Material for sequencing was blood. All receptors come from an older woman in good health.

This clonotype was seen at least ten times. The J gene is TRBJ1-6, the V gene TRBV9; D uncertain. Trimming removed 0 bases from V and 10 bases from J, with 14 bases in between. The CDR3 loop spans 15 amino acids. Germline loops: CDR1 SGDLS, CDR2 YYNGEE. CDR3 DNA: TGTGCCAGCAGCGTAGGCTCGGCAGGCCAATCACCCCTCCACTTT. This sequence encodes CASSVGSAGQSPLHF.

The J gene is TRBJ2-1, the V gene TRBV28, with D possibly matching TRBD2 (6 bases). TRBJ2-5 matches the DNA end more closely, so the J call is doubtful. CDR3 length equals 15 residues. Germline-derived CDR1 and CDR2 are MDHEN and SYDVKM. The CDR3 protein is CASTQLLAGQETQYF. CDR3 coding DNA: TGTGCCAGCACCCAGTTACTGGCGGGGCAAGAGACCCAGTACTTC.

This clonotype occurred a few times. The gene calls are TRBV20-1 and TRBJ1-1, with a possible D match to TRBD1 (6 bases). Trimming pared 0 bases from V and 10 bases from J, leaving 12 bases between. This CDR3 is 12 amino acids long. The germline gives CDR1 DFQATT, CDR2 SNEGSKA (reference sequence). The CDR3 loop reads CSAREGGGGAFF. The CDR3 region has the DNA TGCAGTGCTAGAGAAGGGGGAGGGGGAGCTTTCTTT.

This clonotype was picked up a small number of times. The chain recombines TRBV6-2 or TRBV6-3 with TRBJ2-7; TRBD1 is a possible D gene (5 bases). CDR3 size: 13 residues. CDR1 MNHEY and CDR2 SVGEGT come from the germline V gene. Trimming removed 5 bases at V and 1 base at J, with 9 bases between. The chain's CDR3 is CASSRTLSYEQYF. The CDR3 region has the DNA TGTGCCAGCAGTCGGACACTTTCCTACGAGCAGTACTTC.

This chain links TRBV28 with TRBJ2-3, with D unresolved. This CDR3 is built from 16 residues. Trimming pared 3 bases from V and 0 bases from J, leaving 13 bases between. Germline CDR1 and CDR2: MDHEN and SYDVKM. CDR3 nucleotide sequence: TGTGCCAGCAGTTTTTTTGCCAGACGAAGCACAGATACGCAGTATTTT. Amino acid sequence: CASSFFARRSTDTQYF.

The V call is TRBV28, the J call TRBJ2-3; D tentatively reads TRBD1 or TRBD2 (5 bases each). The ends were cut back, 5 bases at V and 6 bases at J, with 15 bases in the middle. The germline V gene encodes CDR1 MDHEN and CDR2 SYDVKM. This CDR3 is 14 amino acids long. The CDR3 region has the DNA TGTGCCAGCAGTCCAAGCCTCGGGGCCGATACGCAGTATTTT. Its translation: CASSPSLGADTQYF.

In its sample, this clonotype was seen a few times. The CDR3 reads CASSHRGTQYF. The CDR3 DNA is TGTGCCAGCAGCCACCGGGGGACCCAGTACTTC. This chain joins TRBV4-2 and TRBJ2-5, with D maybe TRBD2 (5 bases). Per germline, CDR1 LGHNA and CDR2 YNFKEQ. There are 11 residues in the CDR3. V was pared by 3 bases and J by 7 bases, with 6 bases between.

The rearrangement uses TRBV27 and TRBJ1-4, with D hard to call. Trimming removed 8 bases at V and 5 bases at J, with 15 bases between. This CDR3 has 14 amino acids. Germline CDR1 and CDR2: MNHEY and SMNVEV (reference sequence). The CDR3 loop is CASGSSRSNEKLFF. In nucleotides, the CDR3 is TGTGCCAGCGGTTCGTCAAGGTCCAATGAAAAACTGTTTTTT.

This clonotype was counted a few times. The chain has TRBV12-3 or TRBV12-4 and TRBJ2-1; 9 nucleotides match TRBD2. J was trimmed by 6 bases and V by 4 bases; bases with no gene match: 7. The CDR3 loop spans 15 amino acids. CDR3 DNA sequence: TGTGCCAGCAGTTACCTAGCGGGGCCTATCAATGAGCAGTTCTTC. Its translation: CASSYLAGPINEQFF.

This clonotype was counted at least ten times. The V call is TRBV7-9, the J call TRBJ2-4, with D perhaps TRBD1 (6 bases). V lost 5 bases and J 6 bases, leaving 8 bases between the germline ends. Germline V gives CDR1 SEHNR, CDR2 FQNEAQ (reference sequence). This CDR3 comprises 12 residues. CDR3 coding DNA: TGTGCCAGCAGCGAACAGGGAAACATTCAGTACTTC. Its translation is CASSEQGNIQYF. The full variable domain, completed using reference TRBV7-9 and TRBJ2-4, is DTGVSQNPRHKITKRGQNVTFRCDPISEHNRLYWYRQTLGQGPEFLTYFQNEAQLEKSRLLSDRFSAERPKGSFSTLEIQRTEQGDSAMYLCASSEQGNIQYFGAGTRLSVL.

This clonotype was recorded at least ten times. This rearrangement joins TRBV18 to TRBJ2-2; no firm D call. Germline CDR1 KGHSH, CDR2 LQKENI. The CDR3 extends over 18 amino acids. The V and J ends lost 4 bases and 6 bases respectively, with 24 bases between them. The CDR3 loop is CASSRRTLEAGGAGELFF. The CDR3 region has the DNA TGTGCCAGCTCACGCAGAACTCTGGAAGCAGGCGGAGCCGGGGAGCTGTTTTTT. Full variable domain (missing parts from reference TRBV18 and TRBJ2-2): NAGVMQNPRHLVRRRGQEARLRCSPMKGHSHVYWYRQLPEEGLKFMVYLQKENIIDESGMPKERFSAEFPKEGPSILRIQQVVRGDSAAYFCASSRRTLEAGGAGELFFGEGSRLTVL.

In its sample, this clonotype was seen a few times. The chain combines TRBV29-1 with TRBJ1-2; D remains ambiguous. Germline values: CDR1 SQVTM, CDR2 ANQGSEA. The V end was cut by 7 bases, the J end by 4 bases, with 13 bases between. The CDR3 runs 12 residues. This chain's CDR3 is CSASPPGYGYTF. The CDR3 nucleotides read TGCAGCGCCTCTCCTCCAGGCTATGGCTACACCTTC.